This is a list of T cell receptor beta chains from one sample in a study of radiotherapy plus CTLA-4 blockade in lung cancer. Sequencing was performed with immunoSEQ multiplex PCR; in TCRdb, only in-frame clones are kept and a portion is missing. The sample holds about 44,000 clones, approximately 80% seen once. This specimen was peripheral blood, taken from a patient treated with radiotherapy plus ipilimumab. These receptors all come from a human donor with non-small cell lung cancer whose response to radiotherapy plus ipilimumab could not be evaluated. The CDR3 runs from the conserved cysteine through the conserved F or W. A D gene is named only where the DNA matches it firmly. Only some rows state a clone size, as once, few, many or a class for expanded clones.

>TRBV4-1|-|TRBD1|TRBJ1-1
TGCGCCAGCAGCCAAGATAAGAGACAGGGGGGCACTGAAGCTTTCTTT
CASSQDKRQGGTEAFF
>TRBV6-1|-|TRBD1|TRBJ1-2
TGTGCCAGCATTGAAGGGACAGGGAGGGAGAATGGCTACACCTTC
CASIEGTGRENGYTF
>TRBV7-9|-|-|TRBJ2-4
TGTGCCAGCAGCTTAGTGGCTGACATTCAGTACTTC
CASSLVADIQYF
>TRBV5-1|-|TRBD1|TRBJ2-2
TGCGCCAGCGCGACAGGGGCCACCGGGGAGCTGTTTTTT
CASATGATGELFF
>TRBV2|few|TRBD2|TRBJ2-7
TGTGCCAGCAGCTTGACTAGCGGGGTTAACTACGAGCAGTACTTC
CASSLTSGVNYEQYF
>TRBV6-5|few|-|TRBJ2-2
TGTGCCAGCAGTTACGAGGGCAGGAGGGAGCTGTTTTTT
CASSYEGRRELFF
>TRBV28|-|-|TRBJ2-3
TGTGCCAGCAGTTTGTATGGGGCGACCACAGATACGCAGTATTTT
CASSLYGATTDTQYF
>TRBV5-1|-|-|TRBJ1-4
TGCGCCAGCAGCTTTTGGAGGAATGAAAAACTGTTTTTT
CASSFWRNEKLFF
>TRBV6-1|-|TRBD1|TRBJ2-1
TGTGCCAGCAGTGCTGGACAGGGGAGCTACAATGAGCAGTTCTTC
CASSAGQGSYNEQFF
>TRBV7-3|-|-|TRBJ2-2
TGTGCCAGCAGCCCTTGGGGGGTCACCGGGGAGCTGTTTTTT
CASSPWGVTGELFF
>TRBV11-1|-|-|TRBJ2-7
TGTGCCAGCAGCTTTAGTGAGGTAGTCTACGAGCAGTACTTC
CASSFSEVVYEQYF
>TRBV28|few|-|TRBJ2-2
TGTGCCAGCAGTTTTTCAGGGATCACCGGGGAGCTGTTTTTT
CASSFSGITGELFF
>TRBV10-2|-|TRBD1|TRBJ2-7
TGCGCCATCAGGACAGGGGGGTACGAGCAGTACTTC
CAIRTGGYEQYF
>TRBV6-5|-|TRBD2|TRBJ2-1
TGTGCCAGCAGTCGACTAGCCCCATACAATGAGCAGTTCTTC
CASSRLAPYNEQFF
>TRBV9|-|-|TRBJ1-2
TGTGCCAGCAGCGTAGGGGAGGGTCGAGGCTACACCTTC
CASSVGEGRGYTF
>TRBV29-1|-|TRBD2|TRBJ2-1
TGCAGCGTTGAGGGAACCACTGGGCACACTAGCGGGGACTACAATGAGCAGTTCTTC
CSVEGTTGHTSGDYNEQFF
>TRBV6-5|-|TRBD1|TRBJ2-1
TGTGCCAGCAGTACCACGGGACAGGGGGCCAATGAGCAGTTCTTC
CASSTTGQGANEQFF
>TRBV28|few|-|TRBJ1-1
TGTGCCAGCAGTTTGGCAGGACAGAACACTGAAGCTTTCTTT
CASSLAGQNTEAFF
>TRBV14|-|-|TRBJ2-7
TGTGCCAGCAGCCCCCAAGACGTCAGGGTAACCCACGAGCAGTACTTC
CASSPQDVRVTHEQYF
>TRBV4-3|-|-|TRBJ2-1
TGCGCCAGCAGCCAAGACGGGAACAATGAGCAGTTCTTC
CASSQDGNNEQFF
>TRBV7-2|-|TRBD2|TRBJ2-2
TGTGCCAGCAGCCGGACTAGCGGGGGGAACACCGGGGAGCTGTTTTTT
CASSRTSGGNTGELFF
>TRBV18|-|-|TRBJ1-1
TGTGCCAGCTCACCTTCGCAGGGTCAAAACATGAACACTGAAGCTTTCTTT
CASSPSQGQNMNTEAFF
>TRBV7-3|-|TRBD2|TRBJ2-3
TGTGCCAGCAGCTTAATCCGTCCCGGGGGGGCAGGGGCAGATACGCAGTATTTT
CASSLIRPGGAGADTQYF
>TRBV7-2|once|TRBD1|TRBJ2-4
TGTGCCAGCACCCCTTTCCCGGGACAGGGGGAGTACATTCAGTACTTC
CASTPFPGQGEYIQYF
>TRBV7-9|-|TRBD1|TRBJ1-5
TGTGCCAGCAGCCACCGGGACAGCGATCAGCCCCAGCATTTT
CASSHRDSDQPQHF
>TRBV18|-|TRBD1|TRBJ1-1
TGTGCCAGCTCACCTACAGGGGAGACTGAAGCTTTCTTT
CASSPTGETEAFF
>TRBV2|-|TRBD2|TRBJ2-3
TGTGCCAGCAGTCACGGACTAGCGGGAACAGATACGCAGTATTTT
CASSHGLAGTDTQYF
>TRBV7-3|-|-|TRBJ2-5
TGTGCCAGCAGCTTAATGGAGCAAGAGACCCAGTACTTC
CASSLMEQETQYF
>TRBV28|-|-|TRBJ1-1
TGTGCCAGCAGAAGGGGTGACATCATGAACACTGAAGCTTTCTTT
CASRRGDIMNTEAFF
>TRBV5-1|-|-|TRBJ1-2
TGCGCCAGCAGCTTGGGACAGAGCTATGGCTACACCTTC
CASSLGQSYGYTF
>TRBV5-1|-|-|TRBJ2-7
TGCGCCAGCAGCTTGGGGGCGTACAGGGTCGTAGACTACGAGCAGTACTTC
CASSLGAYRVVDYEQYF
>TRBV4-1|-|TRBD1|TRBJ2-7
TGCGCCAGCAGCGCAACAGGGGGCGCTTATGACTACGAGCAGTACTTC
CASSATGGAYDYEQYF
>TRBV18|-|-|TRBJ1-2
TGTGCCAGCTCACCGGACTCCGCGGAAACCTTC
CASSPDSAETF
>TRBV6-5|-|TRBD1|TRBJ1-6
TGTGCCAGCAGTTACTCGACGGCAGGGGGACCTTCACCCCTCCACTTT
CASSYSTAGGPSPLHF
>TRBV2|few|TRBD1|TRBJ2-7
TGTGCCAGCAGATCGACAGGGGTCCTAGGGCAGTACTTC
CASRSTGVLGQYF
>TRBV11-2|-|TRBD1|TRBJ1-1
TGTGCCAGCAGCTTAGATCCCCCGGGCAGGGGGCTTCTTAGGACTGAAGCTTTCTTT
CASSLDPPGRGLLRTEAFF
>TRBV7-2|few|TRBD1|TRBJ1-3
TGTGCCAGCAGCTTGATGGACAGGGGAGGAAACACCATATATTTT
CASSLMDRGGNTIYF